What follows describes a single TCR beta chain. Original handling: Amplifying reference gene primers gave estimates of nucleated cell counts. This table comes from immunoSEQ multiplex PCR, and its TCRdb copy is limited to in-frame clones, with some not included. Clonal size and the V and J genes are those of that table, whereas D and trimming came from the DNA. The sample consists of some 270,000 clones, around 90% of them appearing once. The data stem from a study of blood T cell repertoires in COVID-19. Study context: Acute and convalescent COVID-19 samples came from the United States, Italy and Spain. PBMCs, B-cell-depleted T cells, or T cells provided the cDNA or gDNA that made up the material.

The CDR3 runs to 14 residues. Trimming removed 6 bases at V and 2 bases at J, with 14 bases between. Per the germline V gene, CDR1 is SGHNT and CDR2 is YYREEE (reference sequence). The sequencing input was peripheral blood. The TCR was taken from a man aged 45-65 years with acute or convalescent COVID-19. V is TRBV5-4 and J is TRBJ2-5; tentatively, D is TRBD2 (5 bases). DNA for the CDR3: TGTGCCAGCACTCCTGCCGGGGAACAAGAGACCCAGTACTTC. Protein sequence: CASTPAGEQETQYF.